The 11 T cell receptor beta chains given below trace back to one sample, sequenced in a study of CD8+CD57+ T cells in acquired aplastic anemia. Genomic DNA, the template, was used for profiling of the TCR beta VDJ and CDR3. TCRdb analysed the reads with MiXCR anew, one entry per CDR3 protein. Found here are about 110,000 distinct CDR3 sequences, about half of them singletons; the top ten hold approximately 32%. The sample comprised sorted CD4+, CD8+, or CD8+CD57+ T cells (not recorded which) from PBMCs. These receptors were taken from a human donor in good health, serving as a control.

This clonotype was picked up a small number of times. The CDR3 here is CAISLAGGLETQYF. CDR3 nucleotide sequence: TGTGCCATCAGTCTGGCGGGGGGGCTGGAGACCCAGTACTTC. V usage is TRBV10-3 and J usage is TRBJ2-5, with 9 nucleotides matching TRBD2. V shed 5 bases and J 5 bases; nucleotides not matched to a gene: 6. The CDR3 is 14 residues long. Germline CDR1 is ENHRY and CDR2 is SYGVKD.

This chain joins TRBV6-1 and TRBJ1-5; TRBD1 aligns across 8 bases. V gave up 1 base and J gave up 4 bases; unmatched junction bases: 0. From germline, CDR1 is MNHNS and CDR2 SASEGT. This CDR3 spans 14 amino acids. The CDR3 region is CASSEDRGNQPQHF. The CDR3 DNA is TGTGCCAGCAGTGAAGACAGGGGGAATCAGCCCCAGCATTTT.

The chain links TRBV2 to TRBJ2-5; maybe TRBD2 (6 bases). CDR3 size: 13 residues. The V gene's germline CDR1 is SNHLY and CDR2 FYNNEI. V lost 9 bases to trimming and J lost 3 bases, with 14 bases between them. In DNA form, the CDR3 reads TGTGCCAGAGTGGGACTCCTAGAAGAGACCCAGTACTTC. Its protein product is CARVGLLEETQYF.

This clonotype was detected ten times or more. The V and J genes are TRBV7-2 and TRBJ2-7; weak D call: TRBD2 (5 bases). The V gene's germline CDR1 is SGHTA and CDR2 FQGNSA. V dropped 0 bases and J dropped 2 bases, with 11 bases sitting between them. The CDR3 contains 15 residues. As DNA, the CDR3 is TGTGCCAGCAGCTTAGCAGGCTCTAGCCCCTACGAGCAGTACTTC. This codes for CASSLAGSSPYEQYF.

This clonotype was seen many times. This chain joins TRBV6-1 and TRBJ1-5; tentatively, D is TRBD1 (6 bases). This CDR3 has 15 amino acids. V was shortened by 5 bases and J by 3 bases, with 14 bases between the two germline ends. Germline-derived CDR1 and CDR2 are MNHNS and SASEGT. In DNA, the CDR3 is TGTGCCAGCAGTCCGGGGGCGCAAGTCAATCAGCCCCAGCATTTT. Its translation: CASSPGAQVNQPQHF.

There are a few counts of this clonotype. The J gene is TRBJ1-4, the V gene TRBV15; perhaps TRBD1 as D (5 bases). This CDR3 has 15 residues. Deletions cut 0 bases from V and 3 bases from J, with 8 bases between. Germline-derived CDR1 and CDR2 are LNHNV and YYDKDF (reference sequence). CDR3 DNA: TGTGCCACCAGCAGAGATCAGGGCCCTAATGAAAAACTGTTTTTT. This codes for CATSRDQGPNEKLFF. The full variable domain, rest sourced from reference TRBV15 and TRBJ1-4, is DAMVIQNPRYQVTQFGKPVTLSCSQTLNHNVMYWYQQKSSQAPKLLFHYYDKDFNNEADTPDNFQSRRPNTSFCFLDIRSPGLGDTAMYLCATSRDQGPNEKLFFGSGTQLSVL.

This chain links TRBV20-1 with TRBJ1-5; 7 positions match TRBD1. Per germline, CDR1 DFQATT and CDR2 SNEGSKA (reference sequence). The CDR3 contains 15 residues. Losses at the gene ends were 0 bases for V and 1 base for J; bases not matched to a gene: 3. CDR3 sequence: CSARDEQGSNQPQHF. The CDR3 nucleotides read TGCAGTGCTAGAGACGAACAGGGGAGCAATCAGCCCCAGCATTTT.

V and J are TRBV12-3 or TRBV12-4 and TRBJ1-2; D remains unclear. The ends were cut back, 8 bases at V and 0 bases at J, with 10 bases in the middle. This CDR3 is 13 amino acids long. CDR3 nucleotide sequence: TGTGCCAGCGCCCCAAGCGCTAACTATGGCTACACCTTC. This gives the protein CASAPSANYGYTF.

This clonotype was seen ten or more times. This CDR3 reads CASSQDGAGANVLTF. The CDR3 nucleotides read TGCGCCAGCAGCCAAGATGGGGCTGGGGCCAACGTCCTGACTTTC. The genes are TRBV4-1 and TRBJ2-6; no reliable D call. CDR1 and CDR2 (germline): MGHRA, YSYEKL. This CDR3 contains 15 residues. Trimming took off 0 bases at V and 2 bases at J, with 5 bases between the two ends.

This clonotype has more than one count but fewer than ten. This chain links TRBV30 with TRBJ1-1; 10 bases match TRBD1. The CDR3 is 12 amino acids. Per germline, CDR1 GTSNPN and CDR2 SVGIG (reference sequence). J was trimmed by 3 bases and V by 5 bases; bases with no gene match: 0. The CDR3: CAWGQGDTEAFF. CDR3 in DNA: TGTGCCTGGGGACAGGGGGACACTGAAGCTTTCTTT. The full variable domain, its missing parts supplied by reference TRBV30 and TRBJ1-1, is SQTIHQWPATLVQPVGSPLSLECTVEGTSNPNLYWYRQAAGRGLQLLFYSVGIGQISSEVPQNLSASRPQDRQFILSSKKLLLSDSGFYLCAWGQGDTEAFFGQGTRLTVV.

This clonotype was recorded at least ten times. The chain carries TRBV12-3 or TRBV12-4 and TRBJ2-2; no reliable D call. Trimming pared 4 bases from V and 1 base from J, leaving 10 bases between. The CDR3 is 15 amino acids. In nucleotides, the CDR3 is TGTGCCAGCAGTTACTCGTCCATGAACACCGGGGAGCTGTTTTTT. Encoded protein: CASSYSSMNTGELFF.